This T cell receptor beta chain was identified during a study of PD-1 blockade in classical Hodgkin lymphoma. Some clones are missing from TCRdb's copy, which holds only in-frame ones; the method was immunoSEQ multiplex PCR. The data show roughly 140,000 clones, approximately 81% seen once. Trimming stripped 2 bases from V and 2 bases from J, with 13 bases between. This CDR3 has 15 amino acids. Germline V gene sequence: CDR1 MNHEY, CDR2 SVGAGI. Following autologous stem cell transplantation, relapse occurred in every patient, and exposure to brentuximab vedotin varied. The sample here was peripheral blood mononuclear cells (PBMCs), taken before the second cycle of nivolumab. This sequence was found in a human donor with classical Hodgkin lymphoma. This chain links TRBV6-5 with TRBJ2-7; D uncertain. In nucleotides, the CDR3 is TGTGCCAGCAGTTACGCCGGTCTTACTACCTACGAGCAGTACTTC. This sequence encodes CASSYAGLTTYEQYF.